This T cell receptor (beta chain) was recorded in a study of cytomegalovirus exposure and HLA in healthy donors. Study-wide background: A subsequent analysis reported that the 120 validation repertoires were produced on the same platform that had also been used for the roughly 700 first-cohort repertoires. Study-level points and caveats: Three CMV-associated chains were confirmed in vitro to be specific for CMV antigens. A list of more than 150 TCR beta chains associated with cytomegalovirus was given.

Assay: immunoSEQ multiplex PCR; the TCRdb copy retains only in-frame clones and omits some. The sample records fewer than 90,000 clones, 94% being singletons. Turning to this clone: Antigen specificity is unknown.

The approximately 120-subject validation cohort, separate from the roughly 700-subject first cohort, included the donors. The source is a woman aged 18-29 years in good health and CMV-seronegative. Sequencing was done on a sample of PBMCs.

The CDR3, as DNA: TGCAGCGTTGAAGGCTTAGGACAGGGTGTAGATACGCAGTATTTT. Translating it yields CSVEGLGQGVDTQYF. J is TRBJ2-3 and V is TRBV29-1; 8 bases line up with TRBD1. J lost 5 bases, V lost 1 base, and 8 bases had no gene match. The CDR3 sequence is 15 residues long. Germline V CDR1 and CDR2: SQVTM, ANQGSEA.